Shown below are 19 T cell receptor beta chains from a single sample sequenced in a study of blood T cell repertoires in COVID-19. The method was immunoSEQ multiplex PCR; TCRdb's version includes in-frame clones alone and lacks a portion of them. The sample comprises fewer than 60,000 clones, around 82% of which are singletons, and around a quarter rests with the top ten. What was sequenced was peripheral blood. The receptors shown here come from a woman older than 75 with COVID-19, enrolled during active disease.

The chain couples TRBV12-3 or TRBV12-4 to TRBJ2-1, with TRBD2 matching over 7 bases. J lost 6 bases, V lost 7 bases, and 0 bases had no gene match. The CDR3 is made up of 11 amino acids. CDR3 in DNA: TGTGCCAGCACGGGGGGCAATGAGCAGTTCTTC. Its translation is CASTGGNEQFF.

The V gene is TRBV11-1, the J gene TRBJ2-2; D call uncertain. Germline CDR1 is SGHAT and CDR2 is FQDESV (reference sequence). V was cut by 2 bases and J by 7 bases, with 5 bases left in between. The CDR3 length is 12 residues. The CDR3 bases are TGTGCCAGCAGCTTAACCGGCGGGGAGCTGTTTTTT. Encoded protein: CASSLTGGELFF.

The J gene is TRBJ1-1, the V gene TRBV30; unclear D gene. The CDR3 covers 11 residues. V was clipped by 0 bases and J by 4 bases, with 3 bases between them. CDR1 GTSNPN and CDR2 SVGIG come from the germline V gene (reference sequence). In nucleotides, the CDR3 is TGTGCCTGGAGTGTACTCACTGAAGCTTTCTTT. This codes for CAWSVLTEAFF.

CDR3 in DNA: TGCAGCGCTCGACTAGCGGGAGGAACCTACGAGCAGTACTTC. Translating it yields CSARLAGGTYEQYF. The chain employs TRBV29-1 and TRBJ2-7; 13 bases fit TRBD2. The germline V gene has CDR1 SQVTM and CDR2 ANQGSEA. The CDR3 spans 14 residues. V trimming: 7 bases; J trimming: 2 bases; junction bases outside the gene matches: 5.

The rearrangement joins TRBV10-2 to TRBJ1-2, with unresolved D. The length of the CDR3 is 13 residues. Per the germline V gene, CDR1 is WSHSY and CDR2 is SAAADI. The germline V and J ends were trimmed by 10 bases and 3 bases, with 15 bases remaining between them. As DNA, the CDR3 is TGCGCCACCACCCCAGTGATTTACTATGGCTACACCTTC. This sequence encodes CATTPVIYYGYTF.

The gene calls are TRBV5-1 and TRBJ2-5, with D perhaps TRBD2 (6 bases). The CDR3 has 17 amino acids. The V and J ends lost 1 base and 1 base respectively, with 17 bases between them. Germline CDR1 reads SGHRS; CDR2 reads YFSETQ. DNA of the CDR3: TGCGCCAGCAGCTTGAGTAGCGGACAAAGGATCCAAGAGACCCAGTACTTC. Its protein product is CASSLSSGQRIQETQYF. Combining the CDR3 with reference TRBV5-1 and TRBJ2-5 gives the whole variable domain KAGVTQTPRYLIKTRGQQVTLSCSPISGHRSVSWYQQTPGQGLQFLFEYFSETQRNKGNFPGRFSGRQFSNSRSEMNVSTLELGDSALYLCASSLSSGQRIQETQYFGPGTRLLVL.

This rearrangement joins TRBV4-1 to TRBJ2-4; 8 bases agree with TRBD2. Germline lookup yields CDR1 MGHRA and CDR2 YSYEKL. The V gene end was trimmed by 2 bases and the J gene end by 5 bases; junction bases not matched to a gene: 5. The CDR3 length is 15 residues. This chain's CDR3 is CASSQIGLAENIQYF. The CDR3 nucleotides are TGCGCCAGCAGCCAAATCGGACTAGCAGAAAACATTCAGTACTTC.

The rearrangement links TRBV18 to TRBJ2-2; TRBD2 agrees at 7 bases. J lost 1 base, V lost 3 bases, and 5 bases had no gene match. The CDR3 extends over 16 amino acids. The germline V gene encodes CDR1 KGHSH and CDR2 LQKENI. CDR3 sequence: CASSPPGLQNTGELFF. The CDR3 nucleotides read TGTGCCAGCTCACCTCCGGGACTACAGAACACCGGGGAGCTGTTTTTT.

The V call is TRBV12-3 or TRBV12-4, the J call TRBJ1-3; no firm D call. V dropped 8 bases and J dropped 2 bases, with 10 bases sitting between them. The CDR3 sequence is 13 residues long. CDR3 in amino acids: CASQAYTGNTIYF. The DNA of the CDR3 is TGTGCCAGCCAGGCTTATACTGGAAACACCATATATTTT.

This clone has only one observation. V is TRBV6-5 and J is TRBJ2-5, with TRBD2 matching 11 bases. The CDR3 is made up of 15 amino acids. With V trimmed by 5 bases and J by 5 bases, 7 bases remained unmatched. Germline V gives CDR1 MNHEY, CDR2 SVGAGI. CDR3 sequence: CASSQLAGVRETQYF. The CDR3 DNA reads TGTGCCAGCAGTCAACTAGCGGGAGTGCGGGAGACCCAGTACTTC.

The V call is TRBV10-3, the J call TRBJ2-7; D ambiguous. This CDR3 has 15 residues. Trimming shortened V by 0 bases and J by 5 bases, and 14 bases separated the two germline ends. Germline V gene data show CDR1 as ENHRY and CDR2 as SYGVKD. The DNA of the CDR3 is TGTGCCATCAGTGAGTCGGCCACAGCTACCGACGAGCAGTACTTC. Translation: CAISESATATDEQYF.

A few counts support this clone. The chain couples TRBV11-2 to TRBJ2-7, with D uncertain. Germline values: CDR1 SGHAT, CDR2 FQNNGV. V lost 5 bases and J 2 bases, leaving 7 bases between the germline ends. The CDR3 extends over 12 amino acids. In DNA, the CDR3 is TGTGCCAGCAGCCTCAACACCTACGAGCAGTACTTC. Residues: CASSLNTYEQYF.

This chain links TRBV4-1 with TRBJ2-7; 11 bases are shared with TRBD2. J was trimmed by 4 bases and V by 4 bases; bases with no gene match: 6. The length of the CDR3 is 15 residues. Germline lookup yields CDR1 MGHRA and CDR2 YSYEKL. CDR3 region: CASSPYGTSGYEQYF. CDR3 in DNA: TGCGCCAGCAGCCCCTACGGGACTAGCGGATACGAGCAGTACTTC.

The chain couples TRBV24-1 to TRBJ2-1; 12 nucleotides match TRBD2. Unmatched junction bases numbered 10, after V lost 5 bases and J lost 0 bases. Per germline, CDR1 KGHDR and CDR2 SFDVKD. This CDR3 has 19 residues. The CDR3 region has the DNA TGTGCCACCAGTGGGGTGGGACTAGCGGGCGGGAGCTCCTACAATGAGCAGTTCTTC. Its translation: CATSGVGLAGGSSYNEQFF.

This clone was counted only a few times. This chain connects TRBV11-2 to TRBJ2-7; 7 nucleotides agree with TRBD2. The germline CDR1 and CDR2 sequences are SGHAT and FQNNGV. J gave up 3 bases and V 4 bases, and 6 bases lay outside the gene matches. The CDR3 has 14 amino acids. CDR3: CASSSLWEGYEQYF. The CDR3 region has the DNA TGTGCCAGCAGCTCCCTCTGGGAGGGCTACGAGCAGTACTTC.

This rearrangement joins TRBV7-3 to TRBJ1-4, with TRBD1 identical over 8 bases. This CDR3 region has 15 residues. The trim removed 3 bases at V and 4 bases at J, leaving 4 bases unmatched. In germline, CDR1 is SGHTA, CDR2 FQGTGA. The chain's CDR3 is CASSLTGADNEKLFF. CDR3 in DNA: TGTGCCAGCAGCTTGACAGGGGCGGATAATGAAAAACTGTTTTTT.

The V and J genes are TRBV27 and TRBJ2-5; possible D gene TRBD1, 6 bases. In germline, CDR1 is MNHEY, CDR2 SMNVEV (reference sequence). The V end was cut by 1 base, the J end by 3 bases, with 9 bases between. The CDR3 sequence is 14 residues long. The DNA of the CDR3 is TGTGCCAGCAGTTTATGGGCAGGGGAAGAGACCCAGTACTTC. Its protein is CASSLWAGEETQYF.

The rearrangement links TRBV14 to TRBJ1-3, with 7 bases matching TRBD1. The CDR3 runs 15 residues. The V gene's germline CDR1 is SGHDN and CDR2 FVKESK. Trimming took 4 bases from V and 2 from J; bases not matched to a gene: 5. The DNA of the CDR3 is TGTGCCAGCAGCCCAGCGACAGGGACTGGAAACACCATATATTTT. This gives the protein CASSPATGTGNTIYF.

The chain carries TRBV5-1 and TRBJ1-4; 10 bases match TRBD1. CDR1 is SGHRS, CDR2 YFSETQ, per germline. The CDR3 covers 16 residues. With 4 bases clipped from V and 0 bases from J, the junction kept 3 bases outside the gene matches. The CDR3 region is CASSLGQGATNEKLFF. The CDR3 DNA reads TGCGCCAGCAGCCTAGGACAGGGGGCAACTAATGAAAAACTGTTTTTT.